Below, one TCR beta chain is given with its context. TCRdb reanalyzed the 5' RACE reads and collapses them to one entry per CDR3 protein, without DNA. The record lists about 160,000 distinct CDR3 sequences, of which the ten most abundant hold 2% to 3%. This sample was taken from a study of monozygotic twins with inflammatory bowel disease. The source material was blood. This sequence was found in a human donor with ulcerative colitis or Crohn's disease, or a healthy co-twin of an affected twin (not recorded which).

The CDR3 loop is CSARGVTGTRGYTF. The chain couples TRBV20-1 to TRBJ1-2; TCRdb selects TRBD1, and the lack of DNA leaves this call unchecked. Germline V gene data show CDR1 as DFQATT and CDR2 as SNEGSKA (reference sequence). The CDR3 is 14 residues long.